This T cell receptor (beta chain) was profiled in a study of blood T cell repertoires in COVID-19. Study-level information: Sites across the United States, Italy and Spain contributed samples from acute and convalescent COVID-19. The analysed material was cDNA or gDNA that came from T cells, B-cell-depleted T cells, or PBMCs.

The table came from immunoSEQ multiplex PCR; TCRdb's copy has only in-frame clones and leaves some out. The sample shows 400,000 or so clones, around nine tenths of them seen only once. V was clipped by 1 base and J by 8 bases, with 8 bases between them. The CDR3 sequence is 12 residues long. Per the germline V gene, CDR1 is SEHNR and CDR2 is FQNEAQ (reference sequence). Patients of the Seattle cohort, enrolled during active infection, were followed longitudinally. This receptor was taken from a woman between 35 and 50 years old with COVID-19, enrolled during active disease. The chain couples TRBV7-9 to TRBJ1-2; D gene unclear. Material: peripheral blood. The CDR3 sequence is CASSLGGGGYTF. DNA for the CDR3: TGTGCCAGCAGCTTAGGAGGCGGAGGCTACACCTTC.